What follows are 32 T cell receptor beta chains derived from one specimen sequenced in a study of cytomegalovirus exposure and HLA in healthy donors. The PCR was carried out with 60 Vbeta primers and 13 Jbeta primers. Generated by immunoSEQ multiplex PCR, the TCRdb table keeps only in-frame clones and is missing some. Of under 300,000 clones detected, roughly 86% appear once; the ten largest clones hold 2% to 2.5%. The sample comprised PBMCs. Every receptor here comes from a woman aged 40-49 years in good health and CMV-seropositive.

The genes are TRBV20-1 and TRBJ2-7; TRBD2 matches at 7 bases. V lost 7 bases and J lost 7; bases outside the gene matches: 7. From germline, CDR1 is DFQATT and CDR2 SNEGSKA (reference sequence). The CDR3 spans 11 residues. The CDR3 DNA reads as TGCAGTGTCCGGCGGGAGTGGGAGCAGTACTTC. Encoded protein: CSVRREWEQYF.

V is TRBV6-6 and J is TRBJ2-3, with 8 bases lining up with TRBD1. Trimming took 6 bases from V and 3 from J; bases not matched to a gene: 11. CDR1 and CDR2 from the germline V gene are MNHNY and SVGAGI (reference sequence). The CDR3 runs 16 residues. The CDR3 loop reads CASRLGLTGATDTQYF. The CDR3 bases are TGTGCCAGCAGACTCGGACTGACAGGGGCAACAGATACGCAGTATTTT.

J is TRBJ2-1 and V is TRBV13, with 8 bases lining up with TRBD1. The CDR3 consists of 17 residues. Trimming removed 2 bases from V and 9 bases from J; junction bases left unmatched: 15. Germline assignment: CDR1 PRHDT and CDR2 FYEKMQ (reference sequence). CDR3 loop: CASSLRGDRGTLGEQFF. The CDR3 DNA is TGTGCCAGCAGCTTACGTGGAGACAGGGGAACCCTAGGTGAGCAGTTCTTC.

This clone was seen a single time. This chain connects TRBV11-3 to TRBJ2-7; TRBD2 matches 7 bases. The V gene's germline CDR1 is SGHNT and CDR2 YENEEA. The trim removed 5 bases at V and 2 bases at J, leaving 9 bases unmatched. CDR3 size: 15 residues. The CDR3 loop is CASSQGLAETYEQYF. As DNA, the CDR3 is TGTGCCAGCAGCCAGGGCCTAGCGGAGACCTACGAGCAGTACTTC.

V and J are TRBV7-9 and TRBJ1-1; D remains unclear. Germline V CDR1 and CDR2: SEHNR, FQNEAQ (reference sequence). CDR3 length equals 12 residues. The V end lost 4 bases, the J end lost 13 bases, and 16 bases lay between the germline ends. The CDR3 sequence: CASSSTSQRVFF. CDR3 coding DNA: TGTGCCAGCAGCTCCACGTCCCAGCGGGTTTTCTTT.

This clone was seen once. The chain employs TRBV6-1 and TRBJ2-7, with 14 bases matching TRBD2. Germline CDR1 reads MNHNS; CDR2 reads SASEGT. Trimming took 4 bases from V and 2 from J; bases not matched to a gene: 4. The CDR3 contains 16 residues. This chain's CDR3 is CASSAGTSGSTYEQYF. The CDR3 DNA is TGTGCCAGCAGTGCCGGGACTAGCGGGAGTACCTACGAGCAGTACTTC.

The chain recombines TRBV7-3 with TRBJ2-3; 8 bases are shared with TRBD2. The germline V gene has CDR1 SGHTA and CDR2 FQGTGA. The junction had 3 bases not matched to a gene; V was cut back by 4 bases and J by 0 bases. The length of the CDR3 is 15 residues. In DNA, the CDR3 is TGTGCCAGCAGCTCTGTAGCGGGGAGCACAGATACGCAGTATTTT. It encodes CASSSVAGSTDTQYF.

The CDR3 loop is CASSLWGRGAGSNQPQHF. CDR3 bases: TGTGCCAGCAGTTTATGGGGCAGGGGGGCAGGTTCCAATCAGCCCCAGCATTTT. This chain joins TRBV28 and TRBJ1-5, with 7 bases aligning to TRBD1. The CDR3 extends over 18 amino acids. The junction had 11 bases not matched to a gene; V was cut back by 0 bases and J by 3 bases. The germline CDR1 and CDR2 sequences are MDHEN and SYDVKM.

The rearrangement links TRBV19 to TRBJ1-5; D possibly corresponds to TRBD1 (5 bases). CDR1 LNHDA and CDR2 SQIVND come from the germline V gene (reference sequence). The length of the CDR3 is 14 residues. V was pared by 4 bases and J by 6 bases, with 13 bases between. CDR3 nucleotide sequence: TGTGCCAGTAGTAACTCAGGGCGCGGTCAGCCCCAGCATTTT. Translation: CASSNSGRGQPQHF. The full variable domain, with the rest looked up from reference TRBV19 and TRBJ1-5, is DGGITQSPKYLFRKEGQNVTLSCEQNLNHDAMYWYRQDPGQGLRLIYYSQIVNDFQKGDIAEGYSVSREKKESFPLTVTSAQKNPTAFYLCASSNSGRGQPQHFGDGTRLSIL.

The V and J genes are TRBV18 and TRBJ2-7, with a weak D call TRBD2 (5 bases). CDR1 and CDR2 from the germline V gene are KGHSH and LQKENI. V was pared by 3 bases and J by 7 bases, with 10 bases between. CDR3 length equals 12 residues. DNA of the CDR3: TGTGCCAGCTCACCCATGGGGAGAGAGCAGTACTTC. It specifies CASSPMGREQYF.

This clone was found once. V usage is TRBV19 and J usage is TRBJ1-5, with D perhaps TRBD1 (5 bases). This CDR3 region has 14 residues. CDR1 LNHDA and CDR2 SQIVND come from the germline V gene (reference sequence). Deletions cut 3 bases from V and 3 bases from J, with 9 bases between. DNA for the CDR3: TGTGCCAGTAGTATTGCGGGACTCAATCAGCCCCAGCATTTT. Its translation: CASSIAGLNQPQHF.

The gene calls are TRBV29-1 and TRBJ2-1; no clear D. V lost 7 bases, J lost 5 bases, and 6 bases lay in between. In germline, CDR1 is SQVTM, CDR2 ANQGSEA. This CDR3 contains 10 residues. The CDR3 DNA reads as TGCAGCGCCCTACACAATGAGCAGTTCTTC. The encoded protein is CSALHNEQFF.

The chain is built from TRBV4-3 and TRBJ2-2, with 11 bases that match TRBD1. The V and J ends lost 0 bases and 5 bases, in that order; junction bases with no gene match: 5. The CDR3 spans 17 residues. CDR1 LGHNA and CDR2 YSLEER come from the germline V gene. The CDR3 spells CASSQEAGQGATGELFF. The CDR3 DNA sequence: TGCGCCAGCAGCCAAGAGGCAGGACAGGGGGCGACCGGGGAGCTGTTTTTT.

V gene TRBV7-9 combines with J gene TRBJ2-7, with 9 bases matching TRBD1. Per germline, CDR1 SEHNR and CDR2 FQNEAQ (reference sequence). The CDR3 has 16 amino acids. With 5 bases clipped from V and 0 bases from J, the junction kept 8 bases outside the gene matches. The CDR3 sequence: CASSATGGQGSYEQYF. CDR3 nucleotide sequence: TGTGCCAGCAGCGCCACCGGGGGACAGGGCTCCTACGAGCAGTACTTC. Supplemented by reference TRBV7-9 and TRBJ2-7, the full variable domain reads DTGVSQNPRHKITKRGQNVTFRCDPISEHNRLYWYRQTLGQGPEFLTYFQNEAQLEKSRLLSDRFSAERPKGSFSTLEIQRTEQGDSAMYLCASSATGGQGSYEQYFGPGTRLTVT.

The chain joins TRBV29-1 to TRBJ2-2, with D unresolved. Trimming removed 7 bases at V and 2 bases at J, with 11 bases between. Per the germline V gene, CDR1 is SQVTM and CDR2 is ANQGSEA. CDR3 length: 13 amino acids. Here the CDR3 reads CSAANRNTGELFF. CDR3 nucleotides: TGCAGCGCCGCGAACAGAAACACCGGGGAGCTGTTTTTT.

The chain has TRBV4-3 and TRBJ2-2; TRBD1 matches at 8 bases. The CDR3 consists of 19 residues. Germline CDR1 reads LGHNA; CDR2 reads YSLEER. The junction had 12 bases not matched to a gene; V was cut back by 0 bases and J by 3 bases. In nucleotides, the CDR3 is TGCGCCAGCAGCCAAGATCACCAGGGGGCGTTTTCTGACACCGGGGAGCTGTTTTTT. Amino acids: CASSQDHQGAFSDTGELFF.

This rearrangement joins TRBV11-3 to TRBJ2-3; 10 bases line up with TRBD1. Trimming removed 5 bases from V and 4 bases from J; junction bases left unmatched: 9. The CDR3 runs to 16 residues. Germline V gene lookup returns CDR1 SGHNT and CDR2 YENEEA. The CDR3 region has the DNA TGTGCCAGCAGCGGTAGGACAGGGGGTCCGGCAGATACGCAGTATTTT. Protein sequence: CASSGRTGGPADTQYF.

V is TRBV12-5 and J is TRBJ1-1; TRBD1 matches 7 bases. The length of the CDR3 is 14 residues. CDR1 and CDR2 from the germline V gene are LGHNT and FRNRAP. Trimming took 5 bases from V and 6 from J; bases not matched to a gene: 9. The CDR3 DNA is TGTGCTAGTGGTGCGGAGACAGGGATAGCTGAAGCTTTCTTT. Protein: CASGAETGIAEAFF.

The chain has TRBV29-1 and TRBJ2-3, with D tentatively TRBD2 (6 bases). V lost 6 bases and J lost 3, with 13 bases in between. This CDR3 has 13 residues. The germline gives CDR1 SQVTM, CDR2 ANQGSEA. CDR3 nucleotides: TGCAGCGTGAGGAGTCGGGAGACAGATACGCAGTATTTT. Encoded protein: CSVRSRETDTQYF.

The chain carries TRBV30 and TRBJ1-6, with unresolved D. CDR1 is GTSNPN, CDR2 SVGIG, per germline (reference sequence). The CDR3 sequence is 15 residues long. The V gene lost 0 bases and the J gene lost 9 bases, with 15 bases spanning the gap. The CDR3 nucleotides are TGTGCCTGGAGTGTCGGGGTCCATGGTGGTTCACCCCTCCACTTT. It encodes CAWSVGVHGGSPLHF.

The V call is TRBV27, the J call TRBJ1-5, with TRBD1 as a possible D gene (5 bases). Trimming cost V 0 bases and J 1 base, with 16 bases left between them. Germline V CDR1 and CDR2: MNHEY, SMNVEV (reference sequence). This CDR3 has 18 amino acids. The CDR3 sequence: CASSLSAGSLLSNQPQHF. CDR3 nucleotide sequence: TGTGCCAGCAGTTTATCTGCAGGGTCCTTACTAAGCAATCAGCCCCAGCATTTT.

The rearrangement joins TRBV19 to TRBJ1-5, with TRBD1 matching 9 bases. Germline V gives CDR1 LNHDA, CDR2 SQIVND (reference sequence). After removal of 1 base from V and 7 bases from J, the junction contained 11 bases not matched to a gene. The length of the CDR3 is 17 residues. CDR3 loop: CASSIGLQGARNQPQHF. DNA for the CDR3: TGTGCCAGTAGTATAGGGTTACAGGGGGCGCGGAACCAGCCCCAGCATTTT.

This clone has just a few counts. The chain links TRBV10-3 to TRBJ1-1; 9 bases map to TRBD1. V lost 4 bases and J lost 4; bases outside the gene matches: 7. The CDR3 spans 15 residues. The germline V gene has CDR1 ENHRY and CDR2 SYGVKD. The CDR3 here is CAISVIGTGSTEAFF. The CDR3 nucleotides are TGTGCCATCAGTGTTATTGGGACAGGGAGCACTGAAGCTTTCTTT.

The chain carries TRBV19 and TRBJ1-2; D unresolved. From germline, CDR1 is LNHDA and CDR2 SQIVND (reference sequence). CDR3 length: 14 residues. With 0 bases removed from V and 8 bases from J, the gap between germline ends came to 13 bases. This CDR3 is CASSIETGSQGYTF. The DNA of the CDR3 is TGTGCCAGTAGTATAGAGACCGGGTCTCAGGGCTACACCTTC.

This chain uses TRBV27 with TRBJ1-4; TRBD1 matches at 8 bases. The CDR3 extends over 15 amino acids. After removal of 3 bases from V and 4 bases from J, the junction contained 4 bases not matched to a gene. Germline CDR1 reads MNHEY; CDR2 reads SMNVEV (reference sequence). This chain's CDR3 is CASSLFGQGNEKLFF. CDR3 bases: TGTGCCAGCAGTTTGTTTGGACAGGGTAATGAAAAACTGTTTTTT.

This rearrangement joins TRBV5-1 to TRBJ2-2, with D unclear. The CDR3 covers 16 residues. Germline CDR1 SGHRS, CDR2 YFSETQ. Trimming removed 0 bases from V and 5 bases from J, with 14 bases in between. The CDR3 reads CASSLDVSGRTGELFF. CDR3 bases: TGCGCCAGCAGCTTGGATGTGTCAGGTCGGACCGGGGAGCTGTTTTTT.

The chain uses TRBV10-3 and TRBJ2-5, with 7 bases matching TRBD1. The CDR3 is made up of 14 amino acids. Germline V lookup: CDR1 ENHRY, CDR2 SYGVKD. The V segment lost 2 bases and the J segment 2 bases; nucleotides outside the gene matches: 2. CDR3 nucleotides: TGTGCCATCAGTGAGAGGGGGCCTCAAGAGACCCAGTACTTC. It translates to CAISERGPQETQYF.

The chain carries TRBV18 and TRBJ1-1; a weak D match, TRBD1 (6 bases). Trimming pared 4 bases from V and 2 bases from J, leaving 11 bases between. CDR3 length equals 14 residues. The germline V gene has CDR1 KGHSH and CDR2 LQKENI. The CDR3 DNA reads as TGTGCCAGCTCACGAGAGACAGGAAACACTGAAGCTTTCTTT. Translation gives CASSRETGNTEAFF.

This rearrangement joins TRBV6-6 to TRBJ2-1; 8 bases are shared with TRBD2. Germline V gives CDR1 MNHNY, CDR2 SVGAGI (reference sequence). With 8 bases clipped from V and 12 bases from J, the junction kept 6 bases outside the gene matches. The CDR3 length is 11 residues. The CDR3 loop is CASHQAGVQFF. In nucleotides, the CDR3 is TGTGCCAGCCACCAAGCGGGAGTGCAGTTCTTC.

The CDR3 loop reads CASSPRTEPNEKLFF. CDR3 DNA: TGTGCCAGCAGCCCAAGGACAGAACCTAATGAAAAACTGTTTTTT. V gene TRBV5-4 combines with J gene TRBJ1-4; D perhaps matches TRBD1 (6 bases). V lost 4 bases, J lost 3 bases, and 13 bases lay in between. Germline V lookup: CDR1 SGHNT, CDR2 YYREEE (reference sequence). This CDR3 contains 15 residues.

The chain recombines TRBV2 with TRBJ2-7; 9 nucleotides match TRBD2. The J segment lost 1 base and the V segment lost 8 bases, leaving 12 bases of the junction unmatched. Germline V gene data show CDR1 as SNHLY and CDR2 as FYNNEI. The CDR3 runs 16 residues. The chain's CDR3 is CASHPIGSGRSYEQYF. The CDR3 nucleotides read TGTGCCAGCCACCCTATTGGTAGCGGGAGATCCTACGAGCAGTACTTC.

The gene calls are TRBV18 and TRBJ1-2, with no clear D. Trimming removed 0 bases from V and 8 bases from J, with 10 bases in between. The CDR3 is made up of 13 amino acids. In germline, CDR1 is KGHSH, CDR2 LQKENI. The CDR3 bases are TGTGCCAGCTCACCACCGATCGCGGGGGGCTACACCTTC. Translating it yields CASSPPIAGGYTF.